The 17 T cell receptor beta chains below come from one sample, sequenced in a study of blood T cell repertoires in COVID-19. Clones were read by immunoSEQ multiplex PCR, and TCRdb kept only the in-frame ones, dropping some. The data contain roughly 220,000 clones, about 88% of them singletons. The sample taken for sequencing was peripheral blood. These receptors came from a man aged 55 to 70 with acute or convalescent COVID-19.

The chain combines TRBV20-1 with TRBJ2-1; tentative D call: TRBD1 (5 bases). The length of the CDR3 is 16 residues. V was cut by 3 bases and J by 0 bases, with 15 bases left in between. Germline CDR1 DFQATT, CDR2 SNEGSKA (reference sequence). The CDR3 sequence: CSASGDRLSSYNEQFF. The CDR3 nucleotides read TGCAGTGCTAGTGGTGACAGACTCAGCTCCTACAATGAGCAGTTCTTC.

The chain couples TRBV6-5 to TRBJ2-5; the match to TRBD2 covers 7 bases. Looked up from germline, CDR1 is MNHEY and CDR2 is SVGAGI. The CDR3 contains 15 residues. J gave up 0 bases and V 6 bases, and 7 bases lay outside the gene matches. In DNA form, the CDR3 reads TGTGCCAGCAGCCCGACCGGGACTAACCAAGAGACCCAGTACTTC. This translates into CASSPTGTNQETQYF.

The DNA of the CDR3 is TGTGCCAGCAGTTCCAGACAGGGCTTAGGCTACACCTTC. This translates into CASSSRQGLGYTF. The chain combines TRBV28 with TRBJ1-2; 7 nucleotides align to TRBD1. V lost 4 bases and J lost 8; bases outside the gene matches: 7. Germline V CDR1 and CDR2: MDHEN, SYDVKM. The CDR3 loop spans 13 amino acids.

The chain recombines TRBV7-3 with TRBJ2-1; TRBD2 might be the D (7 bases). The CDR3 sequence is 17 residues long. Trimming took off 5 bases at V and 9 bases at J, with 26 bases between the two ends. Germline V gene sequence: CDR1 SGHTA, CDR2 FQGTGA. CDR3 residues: CASSPGLGGGGLGEQFF. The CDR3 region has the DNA TGTGCCAGCAGCCCCGGCCTTGGGGGCGGGGGTTTGGGTGAGCAGTTCTTC.

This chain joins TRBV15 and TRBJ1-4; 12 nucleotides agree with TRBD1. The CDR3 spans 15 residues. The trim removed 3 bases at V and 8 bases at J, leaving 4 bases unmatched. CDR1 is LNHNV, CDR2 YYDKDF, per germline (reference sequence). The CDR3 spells CATSSFGTGGEKLFF. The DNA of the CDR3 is TGTGCCACCAGCAGTTTCGGGACAGGGGGCGAAAAACTGTTTTTT.

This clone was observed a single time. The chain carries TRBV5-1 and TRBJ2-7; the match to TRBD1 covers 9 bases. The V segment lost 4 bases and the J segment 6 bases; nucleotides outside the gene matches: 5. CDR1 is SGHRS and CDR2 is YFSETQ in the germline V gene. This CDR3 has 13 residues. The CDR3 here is CASSNGQGLEQYF. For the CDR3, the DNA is TGCGCCAGCAGCAACGGACAGGGGCTCGAGCAGTACTTC.

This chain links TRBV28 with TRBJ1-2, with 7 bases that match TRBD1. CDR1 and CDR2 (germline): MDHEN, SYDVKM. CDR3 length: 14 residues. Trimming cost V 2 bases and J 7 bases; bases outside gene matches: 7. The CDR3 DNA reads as TGTGCCAGCAGTTTAGGGCCGGGGACAGCTGGCTACACCTTC. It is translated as CASSLGPGTAGYTF.

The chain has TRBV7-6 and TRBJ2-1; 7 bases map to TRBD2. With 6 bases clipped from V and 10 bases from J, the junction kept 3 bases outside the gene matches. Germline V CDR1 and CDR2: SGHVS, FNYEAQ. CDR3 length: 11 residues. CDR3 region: CASRLAAEQFF. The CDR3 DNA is TGTGCCAGCAGGCTAGCGGCCGAGCAGTTCTTC.

The CDR3 DNA sequence: TGTGCCAGCAGCCACTCCCCCGCGGGGGGCACAGATACGCAGTATTTT. Translation: CASSHSPAGGTDTQYF. This chain uses TRBV3-1 (or the pseudogene TRBV3-2) with TRBJ2-3; 7 nucleotides match TRBD2. Germline V gene lookup returns CDR1 LGHDT and CDR2 YNNKEL (reference sequence). Losses at the gene ends were 3 bases for V and 1 base for J; bases not matched to a gene: 7. This CDR3 is 16 amino acids long.

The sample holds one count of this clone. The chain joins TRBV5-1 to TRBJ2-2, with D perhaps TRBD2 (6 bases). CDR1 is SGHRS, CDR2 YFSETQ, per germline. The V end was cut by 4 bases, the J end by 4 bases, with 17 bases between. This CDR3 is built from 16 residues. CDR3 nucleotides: TGCGCCAGCAGCGCGGTTCCGGGAGCTGGCACCGGGGAGCTGTTTTTT. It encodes CASSAVPGAGTGELFF.

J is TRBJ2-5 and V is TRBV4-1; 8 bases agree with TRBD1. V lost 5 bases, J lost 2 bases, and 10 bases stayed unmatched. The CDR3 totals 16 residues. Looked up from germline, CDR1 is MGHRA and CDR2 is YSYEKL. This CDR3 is CASSGQGAIKQETQYF. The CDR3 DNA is TGCGCCAGCAGCGGACAGGGAGCGATCAAACAAGAGACCCAGTACTTC.

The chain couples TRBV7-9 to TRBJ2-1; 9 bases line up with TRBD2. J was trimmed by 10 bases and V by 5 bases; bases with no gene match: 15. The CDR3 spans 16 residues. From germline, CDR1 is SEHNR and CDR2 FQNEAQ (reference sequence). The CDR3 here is CASSPGTSLSGREQFF. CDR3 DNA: TGTGCCAGCAGCCCCGGGACTAGCCTGAGTGGGAGGGAGCAGTTCTTC.

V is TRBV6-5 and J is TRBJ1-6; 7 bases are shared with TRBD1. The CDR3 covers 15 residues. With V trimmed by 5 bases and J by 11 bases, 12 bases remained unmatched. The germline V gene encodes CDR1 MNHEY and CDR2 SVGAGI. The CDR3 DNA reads TGTGCCAGCAGTCCCCAAGCGGAGGGGGCTGCACCCCTCCACTTT. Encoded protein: CASSPQAEGAAPLHF.

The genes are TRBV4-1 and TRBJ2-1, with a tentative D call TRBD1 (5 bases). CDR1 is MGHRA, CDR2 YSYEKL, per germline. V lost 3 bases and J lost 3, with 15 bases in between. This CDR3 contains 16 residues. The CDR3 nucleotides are TGCGCCAGCAGCCACCCCTCAGGGTCTTACTACAATGAGCAGTTCTTC. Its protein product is CASSHPSGSYYNEQFF.

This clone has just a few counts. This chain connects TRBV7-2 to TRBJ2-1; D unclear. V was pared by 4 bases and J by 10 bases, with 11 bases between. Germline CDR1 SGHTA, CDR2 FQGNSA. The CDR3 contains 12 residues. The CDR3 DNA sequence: TGTGCCAGCAGCTCCTTGGGCTGGGAGCAGTTCTTC. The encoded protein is CASSSLGWEQFF.

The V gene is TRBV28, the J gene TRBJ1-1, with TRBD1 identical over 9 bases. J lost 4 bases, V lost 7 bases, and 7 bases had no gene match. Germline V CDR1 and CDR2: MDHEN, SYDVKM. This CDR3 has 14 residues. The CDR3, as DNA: TGTGCCAGCAAGGGGACAGGGTTTAGCACTGAAGCTTTCTTT. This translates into CASKGTGFSTEAFF.

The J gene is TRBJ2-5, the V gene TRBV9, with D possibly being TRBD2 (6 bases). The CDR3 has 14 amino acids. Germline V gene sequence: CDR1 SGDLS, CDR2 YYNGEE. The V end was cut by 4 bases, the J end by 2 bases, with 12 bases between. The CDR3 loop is CASSLGDWQETQYF. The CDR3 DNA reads TGTGCCAGCAGCCTTGGGGACTGGCAAGAGACCCAGTACTTC.